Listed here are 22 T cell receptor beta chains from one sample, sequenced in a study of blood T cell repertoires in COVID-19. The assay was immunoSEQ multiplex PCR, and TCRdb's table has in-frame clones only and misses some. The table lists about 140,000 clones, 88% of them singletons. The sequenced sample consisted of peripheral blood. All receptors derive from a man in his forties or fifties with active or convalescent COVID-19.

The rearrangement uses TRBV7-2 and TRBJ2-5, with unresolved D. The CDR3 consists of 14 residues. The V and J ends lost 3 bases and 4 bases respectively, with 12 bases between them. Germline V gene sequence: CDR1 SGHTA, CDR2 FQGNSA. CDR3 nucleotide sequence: TGTGCCAGCAGCTTCGGTTTCGCCGGAGAGACCCAGTACTTC. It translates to CASSFGFAGETQYF. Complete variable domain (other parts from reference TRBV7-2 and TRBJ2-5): GAGVSQSPSNKVTEKGKDVELRCDPISGHTALYWYRQSLGQGLEFLIYFQGNSAPDKSGLPSDRFSAERTGGSVSTLTIQRTQQEDSAVYLCASSFGFAGETQYFGPGTRLLVL.

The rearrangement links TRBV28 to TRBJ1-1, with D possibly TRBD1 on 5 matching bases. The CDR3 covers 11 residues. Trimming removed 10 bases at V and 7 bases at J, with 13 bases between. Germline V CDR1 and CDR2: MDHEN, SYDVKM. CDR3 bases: TGTGCCACCTCAGGGTGGAATGAAGCTTTCTTT. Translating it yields CATSGWNEAFF.

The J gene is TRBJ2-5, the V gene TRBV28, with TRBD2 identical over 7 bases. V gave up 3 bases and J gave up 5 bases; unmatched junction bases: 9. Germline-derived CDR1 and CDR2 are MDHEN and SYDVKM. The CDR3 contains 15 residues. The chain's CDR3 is CASSFGGTSRETQYF. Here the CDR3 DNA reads TGTGCCAGCAGTTTCGGGGGGACCTCCCGTGAGACCCAGTACTTC.

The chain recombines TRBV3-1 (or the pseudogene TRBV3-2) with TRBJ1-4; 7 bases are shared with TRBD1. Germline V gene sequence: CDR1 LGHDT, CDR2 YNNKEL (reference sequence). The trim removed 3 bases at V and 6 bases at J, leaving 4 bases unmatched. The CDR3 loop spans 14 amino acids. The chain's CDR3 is CASSQSGGYEKLFF. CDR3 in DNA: TGTGCCAGCAGCCAGTCAGGGGGTTATGAAAAACTGTTTTTT.

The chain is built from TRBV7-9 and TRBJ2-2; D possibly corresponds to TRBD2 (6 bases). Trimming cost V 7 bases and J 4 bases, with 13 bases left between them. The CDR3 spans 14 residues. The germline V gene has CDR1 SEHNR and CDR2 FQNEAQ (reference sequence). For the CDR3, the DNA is TGTGCCAGCACGCCCGGGACTTCCACCGGGGAGCTGTTTTTT. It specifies CASTPGTSTGELFF.

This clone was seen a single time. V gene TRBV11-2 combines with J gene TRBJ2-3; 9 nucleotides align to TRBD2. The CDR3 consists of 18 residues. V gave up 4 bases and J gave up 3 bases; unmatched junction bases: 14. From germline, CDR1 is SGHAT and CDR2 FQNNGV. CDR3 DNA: TGTGCCAGCAGCTCTAGATATGCGGCTAGCGGGACGACAGATACGCAGTATTTT. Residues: CASSSRYAASGTTDTQYF.

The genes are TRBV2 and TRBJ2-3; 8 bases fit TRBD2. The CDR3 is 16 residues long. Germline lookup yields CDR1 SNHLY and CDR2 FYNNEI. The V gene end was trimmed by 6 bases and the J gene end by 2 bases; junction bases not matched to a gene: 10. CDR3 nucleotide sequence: TGTGCCAGCAGGGACTACCTAGCGGGCGACACAGATACGCAGTATTTT. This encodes CASRDYLAGDTDTQYF.

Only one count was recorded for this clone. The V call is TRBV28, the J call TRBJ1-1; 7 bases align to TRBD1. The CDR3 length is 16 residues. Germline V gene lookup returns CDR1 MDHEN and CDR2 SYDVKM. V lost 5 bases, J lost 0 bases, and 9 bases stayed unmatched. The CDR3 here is CASSLPSGGLNTEAFF. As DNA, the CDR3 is TGTGCCAGCAGTCTCCCCTCAGGGGGTCTGAACACTGAAGCTTTCTTT.

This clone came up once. The CDR3 loop reads CASSSQGARGLEQYF. The CDR3 bases are TGTGCCAGCAGCTCACAGGGGGCGCGAGGACTCGAGCAGTACTTC. The chain is built from TRBV9 and TRBJ2-7; 9 bases agree with TRBD1. This CDR3 has 15 residues. The V and J ends lost 4 bases and 6 bases, in that order; junction bases with no gene match: 11. Germline loops: CDR1 SGDLS, CDR2 YYNGEE.

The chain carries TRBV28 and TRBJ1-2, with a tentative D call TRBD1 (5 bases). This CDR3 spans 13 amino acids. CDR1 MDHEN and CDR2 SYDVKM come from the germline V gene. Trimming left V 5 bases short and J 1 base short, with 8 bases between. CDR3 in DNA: TGTGCCAGCAGTCCAGGGCTTAACTATGGCTACACCTTC. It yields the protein CASSPGLNYGYTF.

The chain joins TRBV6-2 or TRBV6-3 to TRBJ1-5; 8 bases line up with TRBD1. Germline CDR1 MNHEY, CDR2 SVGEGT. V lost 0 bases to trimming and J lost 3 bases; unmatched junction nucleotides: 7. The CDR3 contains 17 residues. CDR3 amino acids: CASSYSDRGVHNQPQHF. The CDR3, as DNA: TGTGCCAGCAGTTACTCCGACAGGGGAGTACACAATCAGCCCCAGCATTTT.

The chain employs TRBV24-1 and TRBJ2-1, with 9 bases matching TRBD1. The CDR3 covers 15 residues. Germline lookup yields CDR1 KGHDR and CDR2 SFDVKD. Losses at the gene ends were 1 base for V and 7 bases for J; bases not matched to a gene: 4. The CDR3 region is CATSDFDRGGNEQFF. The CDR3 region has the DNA TGTGCCACCAGTGATTTCGACAGGGGGGGGAATGAGCAGTTCTTC.

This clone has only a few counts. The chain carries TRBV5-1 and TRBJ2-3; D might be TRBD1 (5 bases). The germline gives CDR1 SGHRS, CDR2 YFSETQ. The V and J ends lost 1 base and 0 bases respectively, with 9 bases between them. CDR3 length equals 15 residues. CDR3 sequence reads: CASSLSGYSTDTQYF. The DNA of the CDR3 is TGCGCCAGCAGCTTGTCAGGGTATAGCACAGATACGCAGTATTTT.

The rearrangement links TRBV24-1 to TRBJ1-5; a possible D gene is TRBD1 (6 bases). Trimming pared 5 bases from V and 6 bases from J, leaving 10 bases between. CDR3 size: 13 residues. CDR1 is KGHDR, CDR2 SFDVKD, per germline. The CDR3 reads CATSARGSQPQHF. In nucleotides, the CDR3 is TGTGCCACCAGTGCTAGGGGGAGTCAGCCCCAGCATTTT.

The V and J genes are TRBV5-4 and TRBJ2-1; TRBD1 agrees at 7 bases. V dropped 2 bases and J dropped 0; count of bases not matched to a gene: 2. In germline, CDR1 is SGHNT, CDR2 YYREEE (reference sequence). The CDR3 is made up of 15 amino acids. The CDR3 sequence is CASSLRDSSYNEQFF. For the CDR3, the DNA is TGTGCCAGCAGCTTACGGGACAGCTCCTACAATGAGCAGTTCTTC.

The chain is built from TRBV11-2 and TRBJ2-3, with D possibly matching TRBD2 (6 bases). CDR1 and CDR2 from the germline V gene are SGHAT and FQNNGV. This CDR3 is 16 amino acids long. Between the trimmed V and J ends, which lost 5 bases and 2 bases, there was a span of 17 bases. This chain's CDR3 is CASSALGAGYTDTQYF. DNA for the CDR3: TGTGCCAGCAGCGCTTTAGGTGCGGGGTACACAGATACGCAGTATTTT.

This CDR3 reads CASSGASGTGKETQYF. CDR3 nucleotide sequence: TGTGCCAGCAGCGGAGCATCCGGGACAGGGAAAGAGACCCAGTACTTC. The V call is TRBV9, the J call TRBJ2-5; 9 bases match TRBD1. Germline CDR1 and CDR2: SGDLS and YYNGEE. The V segment lost 3 bases and the J segment 3 bases; nucleotides outside the gene matches: 9. The CDR3 runs to 16 residues.

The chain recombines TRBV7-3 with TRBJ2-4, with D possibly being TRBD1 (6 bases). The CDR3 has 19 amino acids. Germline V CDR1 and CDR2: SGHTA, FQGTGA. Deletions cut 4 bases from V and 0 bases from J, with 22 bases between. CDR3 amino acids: CASSSSPTGAILAKNIQYF. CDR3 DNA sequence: TGTGCCAGCAGCTCCAGTCCGACAGGAGCGATTCTAGCCAAAAACATTCAGTACTTC.

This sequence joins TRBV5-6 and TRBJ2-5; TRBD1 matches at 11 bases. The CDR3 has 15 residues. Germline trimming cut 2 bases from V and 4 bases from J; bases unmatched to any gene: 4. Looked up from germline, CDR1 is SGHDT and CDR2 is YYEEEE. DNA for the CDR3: TGTGCCAGCAGCTTCCCCGGGACAGGGGGAGAGACCCAGTACTTC. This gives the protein CASSFPGTGGETQYF. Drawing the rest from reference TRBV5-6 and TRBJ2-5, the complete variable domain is DAGVTQSPTHLIKTRGQQVTLRCSPKSGHDTVSWYQQALGQGPQFIFQYYEEEERQRGNFPDRFSGHQFPNYSSELNVNALLLGDSALYLCASSFPGTGGETQYFGPGTRLLVL.

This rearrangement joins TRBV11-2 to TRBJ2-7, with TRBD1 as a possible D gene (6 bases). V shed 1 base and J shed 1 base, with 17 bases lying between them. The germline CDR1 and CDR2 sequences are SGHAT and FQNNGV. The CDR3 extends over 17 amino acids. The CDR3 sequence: CASSLGRRGLGSYEQYF. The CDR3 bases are TGTGCCAGCAGCTTAGGCCGCAGGGGTTTGGGATCCTACGAGCAGTACTTC.

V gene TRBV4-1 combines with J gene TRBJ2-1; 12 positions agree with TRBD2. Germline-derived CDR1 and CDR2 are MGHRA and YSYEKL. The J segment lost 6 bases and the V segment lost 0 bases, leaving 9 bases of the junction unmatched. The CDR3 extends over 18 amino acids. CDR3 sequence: CASSQDGTSGRRANEQFF. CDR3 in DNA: TGCGCCAGCAGCCAAGATGGAACTAGCGGGAGGAGGGCCAATGAGCAGTTCTTC.

The CDR3 DNA follows: TGTGCCATCAGTTCTGGGACTAGCGGGAGCTATGAGCAGTTCTTC. Residues: CAISSGTSGSYEQFF. This chain joins TRBV10-3 and TRBJ2-1; TRBD2 matches at 14 bases. This CDR3 spans 15 amino acids. Germline CDR1 reads ENHRY; CDR2 reads SYGVKD. J lost 8 bases, V lost 5 bases, and 5 bases had no gene match.